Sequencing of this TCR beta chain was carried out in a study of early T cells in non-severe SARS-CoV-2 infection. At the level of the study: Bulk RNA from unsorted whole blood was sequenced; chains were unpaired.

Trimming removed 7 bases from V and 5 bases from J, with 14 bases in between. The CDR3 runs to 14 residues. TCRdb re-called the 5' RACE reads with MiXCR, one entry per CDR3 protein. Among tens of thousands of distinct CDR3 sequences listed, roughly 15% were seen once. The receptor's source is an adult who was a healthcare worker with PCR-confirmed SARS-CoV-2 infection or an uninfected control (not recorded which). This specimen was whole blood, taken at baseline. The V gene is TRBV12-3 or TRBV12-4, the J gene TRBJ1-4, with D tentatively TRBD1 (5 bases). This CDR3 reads CASTQRGTNEKLFF. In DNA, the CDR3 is TGTGCCAGCACCCAAAGGGGAACAAATGAAAAACTGTTTTTT.